This entry features one T cell receptor beta chain sequence. Its antigen is still unknown. This record comes from a study of T cell responses to AZD1222 COVID-19 vaccine. Overall study findings and caveats: Nearly half of the spike-specific TCRs reportedly recognize variant regions that carry no mutations. Repertoires were collected only later (after the peak T cell response had occurred).

The table came from immunoSEQ multiplex PCR; TCRdb's copy has only in-frame clones and leaves some out. The sample holds roughly 100,000 clones, roughly 88% seen once. CDR3 length: 14 residues. Germline assignment: CDR1 SGHDT and CDR2 YYEEEE. The V end lost 4 bases, the J end lost 8 bases, and 15 bases lay between the germline ends. The sequence was obtained from an adult in good health. The sample in question was peripheral blood, obtained on day 0 of AZD1222 vaccination. The rearrangement joins TRBV5-6 to TRBJ1-4; no reliable D call. Here the CDR3 reads CASSEAAVGEKLFF. DNA of the CDR3: TGTGCCAGCAGCGAAGCGGCGGTGGGGGAAAAACTGTTTTTT. The variable domain in full, with the rest retrieved from reference TRBV5-6 and TRBJ1-4, is DAGVTQSPTHLIKTRGQQVTLRCSPKSGHDTVSWYQQALGQGPQFIFQYYEEEERQRGNFPDRFSGHQFPNYSSELNVNALLLGDSALYLCASSEAAVGEKLFFGSGTQLSVL.